The rows below give T cell receptor beta chains drawn from one sample of a study of blood T cell repertoires in COVID-19. Some clones are missing from TCRdb's copy, which holds only in-frame ones; the method was immunoSEQ multiplex PCR. The sample includes about 220,000 clones, over 75% of them seen just once. Sequenced input: peripheral blood. The receptors shown here come from a woman in her 70s with COVID-19, enrolled during active disease. CDR3s include the opening cysteine and the closing phenylalanine or tryptophan. A D gene is named only where the DNA matches it firmly. A row's size may be missing; if present it is once, few, many or a size class.

v_gene	j_gene	d_gene	abundance	CDR3aa	CDR3nt
TRBV30	TRBJ1-5	TRBD1	NA	CAWSTGTGFGNNQPQHF	TGTGCCTGGAGTACGGGGACAGGGTTTGGTAACAATCAGCCCCAGCATTTT
TRBV11-2	TRBJ2-1	NA	NA	CASSLAGKQFF	TGTGCCAGCAGCTTAGCGGGTAAGCAGTTCTTC
TRBV5-1	TRBJ2-3	TRBD1	NA	CASSLSDRADTQYF	TGCGCCAGCAGCTTATCCGACAGGGCAGATACGCAGTATTTT
TRBV6-2/TRBV6-3	TRBJ2-7	TRBD2	few	CASSYSRTSASYEQYF	TGTGCCAGCAGTTACTCCCGGACTAGCGCCTCCTACGAGCAGTACTTC
TRBV2	TRBJ1-1	TRBD1	few	CASRNGQGLNTEAFF	TGTGCCAGCAGAAATGGACAGGGGTTGAACACTGAAGCTTTCTTT
TRBV6-5	TRBJ1-1	NA	NA	CASTKSGENTEAFF	TGTGCCAGCACCAAAAGCGGGGAGAACACTGAAGCTTTCTTT
TRBV7-3	TRBJ2-2	NA	NA	CASSLTRGGTGELFF	TGTGCCAGCAGCTTAACAAGGGGTGGCACCGGGGAGCTGTTTTTT
TRBV19	TRBJ1-2	NA	once	CASTKSRNYGYTF	TGTGCCAGCACCAAGTCCAGGAACTATGGCTACACCTTC
TRBV14	TRBJ1-1	NA	NA	CASSQDFRGSAFF	TGTGCCAGCAGCCAAGATTTCCGGGGATCAGCTTTCTTT
TRBV19	TRBJ1-4	NA	NA	CASSIGRSTGYEKLFF	TGTGCCAGTAGTATAGGGAGATCGACAGGTTATGAAAAACTGTTTTTT
TRBV19	TRBJ2-2	TRBD2	NA	CASSTFPPLAGGPNTGELFF	TGTGCCAGTAGTACTTTCCCCCCCCTAGCGGGGGGGCCGAACACCGGGGAGCTGTTTTTT
TRBV6-2/TRBV6-3	TRBJ2-7	TRBD2	NA	CASSYPLAGDGTYEQYF	TGTGCCAGCAGTTACCCACTAGCGGGAGATGGGACCTACGAGCAGTACTTC
TRBV10-3	TRBJ1-3	TRBD1	NA	CAIRDRAGNTIYF	TGTGCCATCAGGGACAGGGCTGGAAACACCATATATTTT
TRBV9	TRBJ2-1	TRBD2	NA	CASSLSGTSGYNEQFF	TGTGCCAGCAGCCTTAGTGGGACTAGCGGATACAATGAGCAGTTCTTC
TRBV3-1/TRBV3-2	TRBJ1-2	NA	NA	CARVRISNYGYTF	TGTGCCCGGGTGCGGATTTCTAACTATGGCTACACCTTC
TRBV19	TRBJ1-5	TRBD1	NA	CASSPGQVPGNQPQHF	TGTGCCAGTAGTCCTGGACAGGTCCCAGGCAATCAGCCCCAGCATTTT
TRBV3-1/TRBV3-2	TRBJ1-1	NA	NA	CASSSGQYYTEAFF	TGTGCCAGCAGCTCCGGACAGTACTACACTGAAGCTTTCTTT
TRBV5-5	TRBJ1-1	TRBD1	NA	CASSLILGTANTEAFF	TGTGCCAGCAGCCTGATCCTAGGGACAGCGAACACTGAAGCTTTCTTT
TRBV6-2/TRBV6-3	TRBJ1-1	NA	once	CASSYQGSNTEAFF	TGTGCCAGCAGTTACCAGGGATCGAACACTGAAGCTTTCTTT
TRBV24-1	TRBJ1-2	NA	NA	CATSGTPSYGYTF	TGTGCCACCAGTGGGACTCCCTCCTATGGCTACACCTTC
TRBV21-1	TRBJ2-3	NA	NA	CASSPRNARLADTQYF	TGTGCCAGCAGCCCGCGAAATGCCAGACTGGCAGATACGCAGTATTTT
TRBV9	TRBJ2-2	NA	NA	CASSSPLEGASTGELFF	TGTGCCAGCAGCTCCCCACTTGAAGGGGCTAGCACCGGGGAGCTGTTTTTT